The 5 T cell receptor beta chains given below trace back to one sample, sequenced in a study of somatic mutations in cytotoxic T cells in rheumatoid arthritis. Profiled with immunoSEQ multiplex PCR; TCRdb holds only in-frame clones, not every one. The sample consists of 20,000 or so clones, 75% to 90% of them appearing once. Specimen: CD8+ T cells sorted from blood. The origin of the receptors is a woman aged 40-49 years with rheumatoid arthritis.

As concerns this clone: Relative to the germline gene, one junction end is altered; a read error may explain this. The chain carries TRBV9 and TRBJ2-1; 9 positions match TRBD2. In germline, CDR1 is SGDLS, CDR2 YYNGEE. There are 14 residues in the CDR3. CDR3 in DNA: TGTGTCAGCAGTGCGGGGGGGAAATCGGGTGAGCAGTTCTTC. Protein sequence: CVSSAGGKSGEQFF.

This rearrangement joins TRBV2 to TRBJ1-5, with 9 bases matching TRBD1. This CDR3 has 16 residues. Looked up from germline, CDR1 is SNHLY and CDR2 is FYNNEI. The ends lost 7 bases at V and 5 bases at J; junction bases unmatched: 12. DNA of the CDR3: TGTGCCAGCAAATGGACAGAGACAGGGGGTCATCAGCCCCAGCATTTT. Translating it yields CASKWTETGGHQPQHF.

V and J are TRBV7-8 and TRBJ1-5; TRBD1 matches at 8 bases. The CDR3 consists of 14 residues. The germline gives CDR1 SGHVS, CDR2 FQNEAQ. J lost 6 bases, V lost 4 bases, and 5 bases had no gene match. In nucleotides, the CDR3 is TGTGCCAGCAGCTACCAGGGGGCAGGTCAGCCCCAGCATTTT. Encoded protein: CASSYQGAGQPQHF.

CDR3 in DNA: TGTGCCACCAGCAGTCCCGACAATTGGCGGGCCCAGGAGGAAGCTTTCTTT. It yields the protein CATSSPDNWRAQEEAFF. The rearrangement joins TRBV15 to TRBJ1-1; D is unresolved. The length of the CDR3 is 17 residues. V was pared by 3 bases and J by 8 bases, with 25 bases between. Germline V gives CDR1 LNHNV, CDR2 YYDKDF (reference sequence).

J is TRBJ2-3 and V is TRBV6-5; TRBD2 matches 7 bases. Germline trimming cut 7 bases from V and 2 bases from J; bases unmatched to any gene: 9. Looked up from germline, CDR1 is MNHEY and CDR2 is SVGAGI. The CDR3 consists of 15 residues. The CDR3 region is CASIAGTKYTDTQYF. For the CDR3, the DNA is TGTGCCAGCATAGCCGGGACTAAATACACAGATACGCAGTATTTT.